The 21 T cell receptor beta chains presented below share a single source sample, sequenced in a study of type 1 regulatory T cells. Study outcomes and limitations: Tr1 cells had a more restricted TCR repertoire than non-Tr1 cells.

Each CDR3 protein gets one entry after TCRdb re-called the reads with MiXCR. This sample has approximately 77,000 distinct CDR3 sequences, with less than 25% found just once. Their cognate antigens are unknown. The source material was cultured type 1 regulatory T (Tr1) cells, either the whole culture or a sorted fraction (not recorded which). The receptor set was obtained from a human donor in good health.

The chain carries TRBV20-1 and TRBJ2-7; no clear D. Trimming removed 0 bases from V and 7 bases from J, with 19 bases in between. The CDR3 spans 15 residues. The germline V gene has CDR1 DFQATT and CDR2 SNEGSKA (reference sequence). The chain's CDR3 is CSARDLGIRRREQYF. CDR3 nucleotides: TGCAGTGCTAGAGATCTGGGGATCCGACGTAGGGAGCAGTACTTC.

Many counts were recorded for this clonotype. This sequence joins TRBV20-1 and TRBJ2-7; weak D call: TRBD1 (6 bases). The V gene lost 5 bases and the J gene lost 2 bases, with 16 bases spanning the gap. Per the germline V gene, CDR1 is DFQATT and CDR2 is SNEGSKA (reference sequence). CDR3 size: 14 residues. The CDR3 DNA is TGCAGTGCTCTAAACTCGGGACAACCCTACGAGCAGTACTTC. It yields the protein CSALNSGQPYEQYF.

The chain links TRBV14 to TRBJ2-3; D unresolved. This CDR3 is built from 15 residues. Germline lookup yields CDR1 SGHDN and CDR2 FVKESK. V lost 1 base, J lost 2 bases, and 10 bases lay in between. The CDR3 DNA reads as TGTGCCAGCAGCCAAGGACGGAAGGTCACAGATACGCAGTATTTT. The encoded protein is CASSQGRKVTDTQYF.

This clonotype was found a few times. The rearrangement uses TRBV9 and TRBJ2-7; 10 positions agree with TRBD2. After removal of 0 bases from V and 1 base from J, the junction contained 10 bases not matched to a gene. CDR3 length equals 18 residues. Germline loops: CDR1 SGDLS, CDR2 YYNGEE. CDR3 region: CASSVGTSGPGGSYEQYF. DNA of the CDR3: TGTGCCAGCAGCGTAGGGACTAGCGGACCCGGAGGATCCTACGAGCAGTACTTC.

This clonotype has a count of ten or more. The V gene is TRBV7-3, the J gene TRBJ2-1; TRBD2 is a possible D gene (6 bases). V lost 5 bases and J lost 3, with 11 bases in between. Germline CDR1 is SGHTA and CDR2 is FQGTGA. The CDR3 runs to 14 residues. CDR3 DNA: TGTGCCAGCAGCATGGGGGGACTCTACAATGAGCAGTTCTTC. This encodes CASSMGGLYNEQFF.

V usage is TRBV6-5 and J usage is TRBJ2-3; D remains unclear. Germline CDR1 reads MNHEY; CDR2 reads SVGAGI. The V and J ends lost 6 bases and 0 bases respectively, with 10 bases between them. This CDR3 spans 14 amino acids. Here the CDR3 reads CASRETASTDTQYF. DNA of the CDR3: TGTGCCAGCAGGGAGACTGCAAGCACAGATACGCAGTATTTT.

This clonotype was recorded a few times. The rearrangement uses TRBV4-3 and TRBJ2-1; D gene uncertain. V shed 0 bases and J shed 5 bases, with 14 bases lying between them. This CDR3 spans 16 amino acids. The germline V gene has CDR1 LGHNA and CDR2 YSLEER. DNA of the CDR3: TGCGCCAGCAGCCAAGATCCGGTATTGAGGAACAATGAGCAGTTCTTC. Translation: CASSQDPVLRNNEQFF.

This rearrangement joins TRBV12-3 or TRBV12-4 to TRBJ2-1; no clear D gene. The CDR3 consists of 11 residues. With 0 bases removed from V and 12 bases from J, the gap between germline ends came to 6 bases. DNA for the CDR3: TGTGCCAGCAGTTTAGCACTGGGGCAGTTCTTC. Protein product: CASSLALGQFF.

Only a few counts were recorded for this clonotype. CDR3 residues: CASSPLRGGRANEKLFF. The CDR3 coding sequence is TGTGCCAGCAGCCCCCTCCGGGGGGGCAGAGCTAATGAAAAACTGTTTTTT. This chain uses TRBV11-2 with TRBJ1-4, with TRBD1 as a possible D gene (6 bases). Trimming left V 5 bases short and J 3 bases short, with 19 bases between. CDR1 and CDR2 (germline): SGHAT, FQNNGV. The length of the CDR3 is 17 residues.

This clonotype occurred a few times. The V and J genes are TRBV12-3 or TRBV12-4 and TRBJ2-7, with TRBD2 matching 9 bases. The V and J ends lost 6 bases and 6 bases, in that order; junction bases with no gene match: 9. CDR3 length: 14 amino acids. The CDR3 loop is CASRLSGRKGEQYF. DNA for the CDR3: TGTGCCAGCAGACTTAGCGGGAGAAAAGGCGAGCAGTACTTC.

This sequence joins TRBV15 and TRBJ2-1; the D is unclear. V lost 0 bases and J lost 5, with 8 bases in between. The CDR3 contains 14 residues. Germline CDR1 is LNHNV and CDR2 is YYDKDF (reference sequence). CDR3 region: CATSRDRNDNEQFF. The CDR3 DNA reads as TGTGCCACCAGCAGAGATCGGAATGACAATGAGCAGTTCTTC.

This clonotype was observed many times. This chain connects TRBV15 to TRBJ2-4; D call uncertain. The germline gives CDR1 LNHNV, CDR2 YYDKDF (reference sequence). Trimming pared 4 bases from V and 5 bases from J, leaving 9 bases between. The length of the CDR3 is 13 residues. DNA for the CDR3: TGTGCCACCAGCACAGAAGAGCAAAACATTCAGTACTTC. Residues: CATSTEEQNIQYF.

The chain recombines TRBV7-3 with TRBJ2-1; the match to TRBD2 covers 13 bases. The CDR3 totals 20 residues. Trimming at V came to 1 base and at J to 8 bases, leaving 17 bases not matched to a gene. The germline gives CDR1 SGHTA, CDR2 FQGTGA. The CDR3 sequence is CASSLKVGLAGEVPLHEQFF. CDR3 in DNA: TGTGCCAGCAGCTTAAAAGTAGGACTAGCGGGAGAAGTTCCTCTCCATGAGCAGTTCTTC.

V usage is TRBV30 and J usage is TRBJ1-6; no reliable D call. Between the trimmed V and J ends, which lost 0 bases and 8 bases, there was a span of 11 bases. The CDR3 has 14 amino acids. Germline CDR1 and CDR2: GTSNPN and SVGIG (reference sequence). The CDR3 DNA follows: TGTGCCTGGAGTGTATTCGGGGTTGATTCACCCCTCCACTTT. Translating gives CAWSVFGVDSPLHF.

The gene calls are TRBV9 and TRBJ2-3; D is perhaps TRBD2 (6 bases). V dropped 0 bases and J dropped 1 base, with 12 bases sitting between them. Germline V gene data show CDR1 as SGDLS and CDR2 as YYNGEE. The CDR3 spans 16 residues. In nucleotides, the CDR3 is TGTGCCAGCAGCGTAGCCCCCGGAGGGGGCACAGATACGCAGTATTTT. Its translation is CASSVAPGGGTDTQYF.

The sample holds many counts of this clonotype. V and J are TRBV25-1 and TRBJ1-4, with D hard to call. Germline V lookup: CDR1 MGHDK, CDR2 SYGVNS. The CDR3 length is 14 residues. V was cut by 5 bases and J by 5 bases, with 12 bases left in between. This chain's CDR3 is CASSRYTENEKLFF. CDR3 coding DNA: TGTGCCAGCAGTAGATACACTGAAAATGAAAAACTGTTTTTT. Looking up the rest from reference TRBV25-1 and TRBJ1-4 gives the full variable domain: EADIYQTPRYLVIGTGKKITLECSQTMGHDKMYWYQQDPGMELHLIHYSYGVNSTEKGDLSSESTVSRIRTEHFPLTLESARPSHTSQYLCASSRYTENEKLFFGSGTQLSVL.

This chain connects TRBV7-2 to TRBJ1-2, with D perhaps TRBD1 (5 bases). This CDR3 is 13 amino acids long. Germline V gene lookup returns CDR1 SGHTA and CDR2 FQGNSA. Trimming took 1 base from V and 4 from J, leaving 7 bases between them. CDR3 DNA sequence: TGTGCCAGCAGCTTAGAGGGGATCTATGGCTACACCTTC. It is translated as CASSLEGIYGYTF.

This clonotype was detected a few times. The V gene is TRBV6-1, the J gene TRBJ2-1; 9 bases match TRBD1. Trimming cost V 6 bases and J 12 bases; bases outside gene matches: 6. Germline CDR1 reads MNHNS; CDR2 reads SASEGT. This CDR3 contains 12 residues. The CDR3 DNA is TGTGCCAGCAGGAACAGGGGGCGCGGGCAGTTCTTC. Its translation: CASRNRGRGQFF.

This clonotype has a handful of counts. The V and J genes are TRBV5-1 and TRBJ2-7, with D possibly being TRBD2 (5 bases). CDR1 and CDR2 (germline): SGHRS, YFSETQ. The CDR3 sequence is 18 residues long. V lost 4 bases, J lost 1 base, and 24 bases lay in between. The CDR3 sequence is CASSPQLAFVGGSYEQYF. The CDR3 DNA is TGCGCCAGCAGCCCACAATTAGCGTTTGTTGGAGGTTCCTACGAGCAGTACTTC.

This clonotype has just a few counts. V usage is TRBV20-1 and J usage is TRBJ2-5, with 9 bases lining up with TRBD2. The CDR3 is 16 residues long. Germline-derived CDR1 and CDR2 are DFQATT and SNEGSKA (reference sequence). Trimming removed 2 bases from V and 1 base from J; junction bases left unmatched: 8. For the CDR3, the DNA is TGCAGTGCTAGAAAAGGGGTGACTAGCGGCCAAGAGACCCAGTACTTC. The encoded protein is CSARKGVTSGQETQYF.

The chain has TRBV5-1 and TRBJ2-7, with a weak D call TRBD1 (6 bases). With 2 bases removed from V and 3 bases from J, the gap between germline ends came to 9 bases. In germline, CDR1 is SGHRS, CDR2 YFSETQ. The CDR3 consists of 13 residues. The CDR3 spells CASSFGTLYEQYF. The CDR3 DNA sequence: TGCGCCAGCAGCTTCGGGACACTCTACGAGCAGTACTTC.